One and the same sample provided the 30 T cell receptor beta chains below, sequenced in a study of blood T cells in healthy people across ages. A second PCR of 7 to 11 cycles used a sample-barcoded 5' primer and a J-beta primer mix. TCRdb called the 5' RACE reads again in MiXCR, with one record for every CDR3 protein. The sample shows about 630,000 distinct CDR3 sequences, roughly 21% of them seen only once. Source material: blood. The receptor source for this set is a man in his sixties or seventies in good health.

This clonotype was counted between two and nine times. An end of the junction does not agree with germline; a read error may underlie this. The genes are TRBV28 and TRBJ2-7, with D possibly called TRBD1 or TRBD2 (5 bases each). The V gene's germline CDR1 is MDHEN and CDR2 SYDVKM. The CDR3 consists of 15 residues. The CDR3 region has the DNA TGTGCCAGCAACAAACCACAGAGGGGATCCTACGAGCAGCACTTC. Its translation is CASNKPQRGSYEQHF.

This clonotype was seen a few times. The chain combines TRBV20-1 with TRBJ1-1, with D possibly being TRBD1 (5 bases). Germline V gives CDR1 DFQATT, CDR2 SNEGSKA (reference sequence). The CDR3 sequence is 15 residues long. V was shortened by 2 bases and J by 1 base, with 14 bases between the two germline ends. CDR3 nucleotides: TGCAGTGCTAGAATTCAGGGAAGGAGGAACACTGAAGCTTTCTTT. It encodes CSARIQGRRNTEAFF.

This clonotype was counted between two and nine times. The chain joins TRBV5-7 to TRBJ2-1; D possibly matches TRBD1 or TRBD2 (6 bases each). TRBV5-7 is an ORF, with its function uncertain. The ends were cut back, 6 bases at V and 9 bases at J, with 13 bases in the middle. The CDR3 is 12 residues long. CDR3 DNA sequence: TGTGCCAGCACTTTAGGGGGAGGTGAGCAGTTCTTC. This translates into CASTLGGGEQFF.

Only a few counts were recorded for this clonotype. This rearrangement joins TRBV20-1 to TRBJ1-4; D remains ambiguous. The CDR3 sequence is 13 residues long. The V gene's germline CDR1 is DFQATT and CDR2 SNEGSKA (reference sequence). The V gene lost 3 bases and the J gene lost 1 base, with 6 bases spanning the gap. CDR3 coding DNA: TGCAGTGCTAGCCCCGGAACTAATGAAAAACTGTTTTTT. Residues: CSASPGTNEKLFF.

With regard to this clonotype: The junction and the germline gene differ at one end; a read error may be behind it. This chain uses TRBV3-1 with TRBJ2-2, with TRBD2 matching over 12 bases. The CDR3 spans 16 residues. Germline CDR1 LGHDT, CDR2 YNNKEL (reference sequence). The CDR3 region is CASSLLAGGATGVLFF. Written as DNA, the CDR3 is TGTGCCAGCAGCTTACTAGCGGGAGGTGCCACCGGGGTGCTGTTTTTT.

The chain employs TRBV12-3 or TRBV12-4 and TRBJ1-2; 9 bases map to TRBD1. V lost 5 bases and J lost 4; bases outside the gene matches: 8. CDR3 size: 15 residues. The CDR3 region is CASSPPGQGVYGYTF. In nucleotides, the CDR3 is TGTGCCAGCAGTCCCCCGGGACAGGGAGTCTATGGCTACACCTTC.

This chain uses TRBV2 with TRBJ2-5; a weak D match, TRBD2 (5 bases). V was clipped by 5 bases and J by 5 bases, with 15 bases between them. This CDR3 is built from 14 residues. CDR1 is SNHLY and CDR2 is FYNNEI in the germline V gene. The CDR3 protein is CASSRTTGGETQYF. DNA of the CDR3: TGTGCCAGCAGTCGAACGACCGGCGGGGAGACCCAGTACTTC.

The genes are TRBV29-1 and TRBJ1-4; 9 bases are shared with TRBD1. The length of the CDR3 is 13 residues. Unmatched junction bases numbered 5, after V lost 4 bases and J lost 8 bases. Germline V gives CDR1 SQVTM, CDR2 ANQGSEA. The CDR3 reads CSVGGTGMEKLFF. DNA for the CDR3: TGCAGCGTTGGGGGGACAGGGATGGAAAAACTGTTTTTT.

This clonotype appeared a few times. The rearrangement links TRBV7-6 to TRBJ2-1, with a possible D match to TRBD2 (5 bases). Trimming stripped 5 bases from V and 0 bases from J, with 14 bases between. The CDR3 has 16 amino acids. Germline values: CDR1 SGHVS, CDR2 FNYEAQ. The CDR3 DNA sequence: TGTGCCAGCAGCCCCGGACTCTACAGCTCCTACAATGAGCAGTTCTTC. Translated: CASSPGLYSSYNEQFF.

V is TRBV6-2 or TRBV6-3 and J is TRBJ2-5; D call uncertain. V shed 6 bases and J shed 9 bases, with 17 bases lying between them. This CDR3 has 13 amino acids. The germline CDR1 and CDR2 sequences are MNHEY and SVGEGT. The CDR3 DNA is TGTGCCAGCAGGCAAGCCGCCGGTGAGGCCCAGTACTTC. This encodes CASRQAAGEAQYF.

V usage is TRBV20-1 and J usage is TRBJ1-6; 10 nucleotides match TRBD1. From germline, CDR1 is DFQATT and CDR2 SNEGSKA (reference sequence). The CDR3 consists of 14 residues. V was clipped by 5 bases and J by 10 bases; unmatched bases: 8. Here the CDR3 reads CSASETGGGSPLHF. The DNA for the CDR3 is TGCAGTGCTTCGGAGACAGGGGGCGGGTCACCCCTCCACTTT.

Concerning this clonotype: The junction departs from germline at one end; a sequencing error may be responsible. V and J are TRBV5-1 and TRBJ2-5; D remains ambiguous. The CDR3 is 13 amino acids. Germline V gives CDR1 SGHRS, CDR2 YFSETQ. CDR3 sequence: CASSTPPQEPQYF. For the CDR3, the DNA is TGCGCCAGCAGCACCCCCCCCCAAGAGCCCCAGTACTTC.

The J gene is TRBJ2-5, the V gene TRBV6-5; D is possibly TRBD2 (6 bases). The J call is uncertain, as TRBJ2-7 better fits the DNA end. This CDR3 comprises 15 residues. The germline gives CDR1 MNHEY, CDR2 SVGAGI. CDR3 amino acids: CASRRGTPNGYEQYF. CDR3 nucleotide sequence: TGTGCCAGCAGGCGCGGGACCCCAAACGGGTACGAGCAGTACTTC.

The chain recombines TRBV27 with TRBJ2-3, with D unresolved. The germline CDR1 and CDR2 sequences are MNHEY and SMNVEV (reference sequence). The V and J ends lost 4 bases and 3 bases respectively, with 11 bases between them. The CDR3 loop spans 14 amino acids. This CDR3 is CASSSGPLTDTQYF. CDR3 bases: TGTGCCAGCAGTTCGGGCCCGCTTACAGATACGCAGTATTTT.

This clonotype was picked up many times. CDR3 in DNA: TGTGCCAGCAGTCCTCACAGGGGATCTTTGGAAAAACTGTTTTTT. This gives the protein CASSPHRGSLEKLFF. The J gene is TRBJ1-4, the V gene TRBV12-3 or TRBV12-4, with 7 bases fitting TRBD1. V gave up 5 bases and J gave up 8 bases; unmatched junction bases: 11. This CDR3 region has 15 residues.

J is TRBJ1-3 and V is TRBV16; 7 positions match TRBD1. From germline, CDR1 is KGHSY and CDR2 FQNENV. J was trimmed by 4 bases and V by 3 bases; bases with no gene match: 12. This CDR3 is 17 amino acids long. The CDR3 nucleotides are TGTGCCAGCAGCCAGCGGACAGGAACCAATTCAGGAAACACCATATATTTT. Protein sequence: CASSQRTGTNSGNTIYF.

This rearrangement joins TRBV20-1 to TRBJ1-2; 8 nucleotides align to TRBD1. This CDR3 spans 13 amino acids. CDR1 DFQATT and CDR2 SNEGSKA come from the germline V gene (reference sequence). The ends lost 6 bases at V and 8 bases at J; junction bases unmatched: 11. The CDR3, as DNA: TGCAGTGCCACCGGGACAGGTTATGGAGGCTACACCTTC. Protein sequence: CSATGTGYGGYTF.

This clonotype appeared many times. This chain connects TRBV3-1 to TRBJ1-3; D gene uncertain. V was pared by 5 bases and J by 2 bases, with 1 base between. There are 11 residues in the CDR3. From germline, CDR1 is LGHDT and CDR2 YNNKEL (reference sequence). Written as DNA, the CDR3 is TGTGCCAGCAGCGCTGGAAACACCATATATTTT. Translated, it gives CASSAGNTIYF.

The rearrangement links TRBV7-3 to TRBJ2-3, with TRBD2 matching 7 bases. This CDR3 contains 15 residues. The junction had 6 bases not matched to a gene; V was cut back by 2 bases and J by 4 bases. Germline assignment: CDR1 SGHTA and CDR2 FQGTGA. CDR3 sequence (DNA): TGTGCCAGCAGCTTATATGCGGGAGCCTCAGATACGCAGTATTTT. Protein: CASSLYAGASDTQYF.

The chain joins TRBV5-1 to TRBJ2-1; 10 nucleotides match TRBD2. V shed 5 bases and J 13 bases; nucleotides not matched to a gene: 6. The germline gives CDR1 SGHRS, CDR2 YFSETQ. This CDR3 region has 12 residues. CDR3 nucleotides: TGCGCCAGCAGTTCTAGCGGGAGTACTCAGTTCTTC. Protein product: CASSSSGSTQFF.

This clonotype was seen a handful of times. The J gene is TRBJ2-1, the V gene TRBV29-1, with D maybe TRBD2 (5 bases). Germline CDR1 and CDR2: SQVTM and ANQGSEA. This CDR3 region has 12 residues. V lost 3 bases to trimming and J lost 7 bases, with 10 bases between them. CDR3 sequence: CSVDHEGNEQFF. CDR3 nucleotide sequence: TGCAGCGTTGACCATGAGGGTAATGAGCAGTTCTTC.

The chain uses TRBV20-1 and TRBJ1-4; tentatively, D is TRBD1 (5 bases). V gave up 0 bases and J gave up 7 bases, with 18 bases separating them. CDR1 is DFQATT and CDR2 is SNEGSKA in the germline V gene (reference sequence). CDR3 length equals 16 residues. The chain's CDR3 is CSARDLPGREGEKLFF. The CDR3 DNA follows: TGCAGTGCTAGAGATCTGCCGGGCAGGGAAGGTGAAAAACTGTTTTTT.

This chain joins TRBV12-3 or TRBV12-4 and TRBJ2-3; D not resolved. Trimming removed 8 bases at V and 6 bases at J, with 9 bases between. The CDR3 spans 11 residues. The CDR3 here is CASRTHDTQYF. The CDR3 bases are TGTGCCAGCCGAACCCACGATACGCAGTATTTT.

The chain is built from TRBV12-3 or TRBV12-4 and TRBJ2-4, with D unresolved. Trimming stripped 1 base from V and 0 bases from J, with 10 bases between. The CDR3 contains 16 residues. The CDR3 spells CASSLGRQEAKNIQYF. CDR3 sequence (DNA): TGTGCCAGCAGTTTAGGGCGCCAGGAAGCCAAAAACATTCAGTACTTC.

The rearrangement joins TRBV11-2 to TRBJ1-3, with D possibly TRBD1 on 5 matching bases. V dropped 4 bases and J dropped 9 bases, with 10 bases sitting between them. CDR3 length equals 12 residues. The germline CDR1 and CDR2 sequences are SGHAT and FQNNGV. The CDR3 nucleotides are TGTGCCAGCAGCTCCAGGGTTGGCACCATATATTTT. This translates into CASSSRVGTIYF.

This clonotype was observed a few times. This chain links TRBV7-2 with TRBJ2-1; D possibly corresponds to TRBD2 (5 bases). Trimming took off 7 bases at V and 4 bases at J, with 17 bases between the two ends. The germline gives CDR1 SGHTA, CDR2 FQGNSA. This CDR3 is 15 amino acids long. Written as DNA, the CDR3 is TGTGCCAGCATCCAGACCGGCGGGTATTACAATGAGCAGTTCTTC. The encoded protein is CASIQTGGYYNEQFF.

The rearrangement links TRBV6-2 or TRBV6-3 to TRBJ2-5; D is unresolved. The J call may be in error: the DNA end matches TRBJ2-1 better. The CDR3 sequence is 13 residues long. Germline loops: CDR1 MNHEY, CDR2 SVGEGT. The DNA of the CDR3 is TGTGCCAGCAGTTACTCGCTGGGCAATGAGCAGTTCTTC. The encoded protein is CASSYSLGNEQFF.

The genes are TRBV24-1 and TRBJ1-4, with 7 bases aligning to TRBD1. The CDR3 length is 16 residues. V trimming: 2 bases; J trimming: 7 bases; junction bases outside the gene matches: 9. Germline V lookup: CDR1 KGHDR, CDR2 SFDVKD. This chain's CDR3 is CATSDSDKGGGEKLFF. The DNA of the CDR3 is TGTGCCACCAGTGATTCGGACAAAGGGGGCGGTGAAAAACTGTTTTTT.

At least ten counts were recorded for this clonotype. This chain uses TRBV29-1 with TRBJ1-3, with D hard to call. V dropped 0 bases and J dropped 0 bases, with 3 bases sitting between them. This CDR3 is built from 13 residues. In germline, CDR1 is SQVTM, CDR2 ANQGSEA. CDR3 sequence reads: CSVEEFSGNTIYF. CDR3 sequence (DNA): TGCAGCGTTGAAGAATTCTCTGGAAACACCATATATTTT.

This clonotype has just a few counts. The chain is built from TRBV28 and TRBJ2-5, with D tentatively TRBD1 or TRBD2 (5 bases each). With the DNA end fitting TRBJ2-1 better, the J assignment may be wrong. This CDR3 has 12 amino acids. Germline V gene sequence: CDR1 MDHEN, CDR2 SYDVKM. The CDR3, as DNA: TGTGCCAGCAGTTTAGAGGGGCATGAGCAGTTCTTC. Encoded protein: CASSLEGHEQFF.